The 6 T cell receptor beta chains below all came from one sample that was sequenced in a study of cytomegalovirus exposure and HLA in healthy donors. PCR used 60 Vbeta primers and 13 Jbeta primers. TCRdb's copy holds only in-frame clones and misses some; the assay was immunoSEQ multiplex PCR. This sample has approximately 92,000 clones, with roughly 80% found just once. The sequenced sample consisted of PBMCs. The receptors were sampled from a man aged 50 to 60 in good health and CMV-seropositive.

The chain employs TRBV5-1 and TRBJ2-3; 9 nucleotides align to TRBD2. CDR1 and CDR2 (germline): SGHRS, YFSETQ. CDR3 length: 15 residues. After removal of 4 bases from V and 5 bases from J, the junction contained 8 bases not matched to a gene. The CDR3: CASSIGTSRGDTQYF. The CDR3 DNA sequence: TGCGCCAGCAGCATAGGGACTAGCCGAGGAGATACGCAGTATTTT.

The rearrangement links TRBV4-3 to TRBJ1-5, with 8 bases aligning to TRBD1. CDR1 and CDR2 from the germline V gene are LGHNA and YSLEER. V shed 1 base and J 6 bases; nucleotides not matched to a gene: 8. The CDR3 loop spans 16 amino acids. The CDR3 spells CASSQGDSTGAQPQHF. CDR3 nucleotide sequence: TGCGCCAGCAGCCAAGGGGATTCGACAGGGGCTCAGCCCCAGCATTTT.

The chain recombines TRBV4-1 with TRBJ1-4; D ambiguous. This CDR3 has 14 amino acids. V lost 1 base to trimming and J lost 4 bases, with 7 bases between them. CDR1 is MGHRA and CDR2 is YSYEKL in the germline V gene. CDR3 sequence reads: CASSQVQLNEKLFF. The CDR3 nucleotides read TGCGCCAGCAGCCAAGTACAGCTTAATGAAAAACTGTTTTTT.

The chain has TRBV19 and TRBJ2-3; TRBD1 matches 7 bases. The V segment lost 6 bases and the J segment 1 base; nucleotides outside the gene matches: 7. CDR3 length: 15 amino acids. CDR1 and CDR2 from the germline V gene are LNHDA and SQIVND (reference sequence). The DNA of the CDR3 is TGTGCCAGTAGACAGAGGGGGCCCGGCACAGATACGCAGTATTTT. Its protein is CASRQRGPGTDTQYF.

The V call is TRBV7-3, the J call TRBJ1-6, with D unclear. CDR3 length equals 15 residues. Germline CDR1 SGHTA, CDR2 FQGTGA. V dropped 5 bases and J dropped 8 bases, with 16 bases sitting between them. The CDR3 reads CASSPSSGRDSPLHF. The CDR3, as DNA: TGTGCCAGCAGCCCCTCATCTGGGCGCGATTCACCCCTCCACTTT.

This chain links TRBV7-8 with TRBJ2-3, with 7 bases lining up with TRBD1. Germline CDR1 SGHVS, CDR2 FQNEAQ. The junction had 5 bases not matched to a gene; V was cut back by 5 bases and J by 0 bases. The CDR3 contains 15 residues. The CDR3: CASSPRGSSTDTQYF. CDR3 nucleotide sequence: TGTGCCAGCAGCCCCAGGGGGTCTAGCACAGATACGCAGTATTTT.